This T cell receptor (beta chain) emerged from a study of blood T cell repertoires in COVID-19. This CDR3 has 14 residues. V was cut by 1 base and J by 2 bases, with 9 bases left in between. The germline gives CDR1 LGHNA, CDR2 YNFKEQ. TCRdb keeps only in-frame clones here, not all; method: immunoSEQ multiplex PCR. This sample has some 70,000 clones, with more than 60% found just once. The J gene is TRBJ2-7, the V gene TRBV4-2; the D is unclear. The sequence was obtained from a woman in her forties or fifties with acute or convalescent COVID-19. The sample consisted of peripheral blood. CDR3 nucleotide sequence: TGTGCCAGCAGCCAAGGGCTGGGCACCTACGAGCAGTACTTC. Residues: CASSQGLGTYEQYF.